Below are 27 T cell receptor beta chains sequenced from a single sample in a study of blood T cell repertoires in COVID-19. Measured with immunoSEQ multiplex PCR; TCRdb has only the in-frame clones, and not every one. The sample lists approximately 270,000 clones, about 90% occurring once. Input material: PBMCs or T cells enriched from blood (not recorded which). The receptors were gathered from a woman aged 25 to 45 with acute COVID-19.

The CDR3 nucleotides read TGTGCCAGCAGCACAGTCGAGAGCTCCTACAATGAGCAGTTCTTC. Protein sequence: CASSTVESSYNEQFF. The chain links TRBV11-2 to TRBJ2-1; D is undetermined. V lost 5 bases and J 0 bases, leaving 11 bases between the germline ends. This CDR3 contains 15 residues. CDR1 SGHAT and CDR2 FQNNGV come from the germline V gene. The entire variable domain, with the rest obtained from reference TRBV11-2 and TRBJ2-1, is as follows: EAGVAQSPRYKIIEKRQSVAFWCNPISGHATLYWYQQILGQGPKLLIQFQNNGVVDDSQLPKDRFSAERLKGVDSTLKIQPAKLEDSAVYLCASSTVESSYNEQFFGPGTRLTVL.

The gene calls are TRBV9 and TRBJ1-2; D possibly corresponds to TRBD1 (5 bases). Germline V CDR1 and CDR2: SGDLS, YYNGEE. The CDR3 has 14 amino acids. Trimming left V 4 bases short and J 1 base short, with 11 bases between. CDR3 loop: CASSTGGVNYGYTF. Written as DNA, the CDR3 is TGTGCCAGCAGCACGGGAGGGGTTAACTATGGCTACACCTTC.

This clone was observed once. This chain joins TRBV18 and TRBJ2-2; 7 nucleotides align to TRBD1. J gave up 5 bases and V 0 bases, and 3 bases lay outside the gene matches. There are 15 residues in the CDR3. CDR1 is KGHSH and CDR2 is LQKENI in the germline V gene. DNA for the CDR3: TGTGCCAGCTCACCACCTAACAGGGGAACCGGGGAGCTGTTTTTT. Protein: CASSPPNRGTGELFF.

The V and J genes are TRBV27 and TRBJ2-7; 7 bases are a match to TRBD2. From germline, CDR1 is MNHEY and CDR2 SMNVEV (reference sequence). The CDR3 length is 14 residues. V shed 2 bases and J 4 bases; nucleotides not matched to a gene: 5. CDR3 region: CASSLVGGGYEQYF. DNA of the CDR3: TGTGCCAGCAGTTTAGTTGGCGGGGGTTACGAGCAGTACTTC.

The rearrangement links TRBV2 to TRBJ1-1; D is unclear. The CDR3 sequence is 13 residues long. Germline lookup yields CDR1 SNHLY and CDR2 FYNNEI. V was shortened by 8 bases and J by 1 base, with 11 bases between the two germline ends. CDR3 sequence: CASQSSANTEAFF. CDR3 bases: TGTGCCAGCCAATCGAGCGCGAACACTGAAGCTTTCTTT.

V is TRBV27 and J is TRBJ2-1, with D possibly matching TRBD2 (6 bases). Between the trimmed V and J ends, which lost 3 bases and 6 bases, there was a span of 12 bases. The CDR3 is 14 residues long. Germline values: CDR1 MNHEY, CDR2 SMNVEV (reference sequence). The CDR3 coding sequence is TGTGCCAGCAGTTTCCCGGGACTCACCAATGAGCAGTTCTTC. Its protein product is CASSFPGLTNEQFF.

The V and J genes are TRBV10-3 and TRBJ1-1; TRBD1 is a possible D gene (5 bases). This CDR3 spans 14 amino acids. CDR1 is ENHRY and CDR2 is SYGVKD in the germline V gene. V lost 7 bases, J lost 3 bases, and 15 bases lay in between. CDR3 sequence (DNA): TGTGCCATCAAGTTCGGGGGGTTCGACACTGAAGCTTTCTTT. This encodes CAIKFGGFDTEAFF.

V usage is TRBV29-1 and J usage is TRBJ2-3, with 14 bases matching TRBD2. CDR3 length: 13 residues. V dropped 3 bases and J dropped 9; count of bases not matched to a gene: 2. From germline, CDR1 is SQVTM and CDR2 ANQGSEA. CDR3 residues: CSVDGTSGRTQYF. The CDR3 DNA sequence: TGCAGCGTTGATGGGACTAGCGGGAGAACGCAGTATTTT.

The chain couples TRBV5-1 to TRBJ2-7, with 7 bases matching TRBD2. The CDR3 is 15 residues long. Germline-derived CDR1 and CDR2 are SGHRS and YFSETQ. V shed 4 bases and J 5 bases; nucleotides not matched to a gene: 12. The CDR3 DNA sequence: TGCGCCAGCAGCCCCGCCGGGGGGACCGCGGACGAGCAGTACTTC. Translated: CASSPAGGTADEQYF. Looking up the rest from reference TRBV5-1 and TRBJ2-7 gives the full variable domain: KAGVTQTPRYLIKTRGQQVTLSCSPISGHRSVSWYQQTPGQGLQFLFEYFSETQRNKGNFPGRFSGRQFSNSRSEMNVSTLELGDSALYLCASSPAGGTADEQYFGPGTRLTVT.

The rearrangement joins TRBV3-1 (or the pseudogene TRBV3-2) to TRBJ1-4; D call uncertain. The ends were cut back, 2 bases at V and 0 bases at J, with 4 bases in the middle. CDR1 and CDR2 from the germline V gene are LGHDT and YNNKEL (reference sequence). The CDR3 consists of 14 residues. The CDR3 loop reads CASSQHATNEKLFF. CDR3 sequence (DNA): TGTGCCAGCAGCCAACATGCAACTAATGAAAAACTGTTTTTT.

The genes are TRBV4-1 and TRBJ2-3; D is undetermined. The germline V gene encodes CDR1 MGHRA and CDR2 YSYEKL. This CDR3 comprises 16 residues. V was cut by 6 bases and J by 2 bases, with 18 bases left in between. The CDR3 bases are TGCGCCAGCAGGAACCAAGGCGGTAGCCTCACAGATACGCAGTATTTT. As protein: CASRNQGGSLTDTQYF.

The CDR3 sequence: CASSPIAESYNEQFF. The CDR3 coding sequence is TGTGCCAGCAGCCCCATAGCGGAATCCTACAATGAGCAGTTCTTC. This rearrangement joins TRBV5-5 to TRBJ2-1; TRBD2 might be the D (6 bases). Trimming left V 4 bases short and J 1 base short, with 12 bases between. Germline CDR1 SGHKS, CDR2 YYEKEE (reference sequence). This CDR3 spans 15 amino acids.

The chain uses TRBV28 and TRBJ2-6; tentatively, D is TRBD2 (5 bases). The CDR3 contains 18 residues. V dropped 3 bases and J dropped 0 bases, with 15 bases sitting between them. CDR1 MDHEN and CDR2 SYDVKM come from the germline V gene. The CDR3 is CASSFSGLQLSGANVLTF. CDR3 in DNA: TGTGCCAGCAGTTTTTCCGGACTTCAGCTCTCTGGGGCCAACGTCCTGACTTTC.

The chain couples TRBV6-5 to TRBJ2-3, with TRBD2 matching 9 bases. Germline V gene data show CDR1 as MNHEY and CDR2 as SVGAGI. J was trimmed by 7 bases and V by 6 bases; bases with no gene match: 8. The CDR3 has 14 amino acids. The CDR3 spells CASRMTSGGYTQYF. In DNA form, the CDR3 reads TGTGCCAGCAGGATGACTAGCGGCGGATATACGCAGTATTTT.

The genes are TRBV28 and TRBJ2-1, with 10 nucleotides matching TRBD1. Germline CDR1 and CDR2: MDHEN and SYDVKM. This CDR3 has 15 amino acids. J was trimmed by 4 bases and V by 7 bases; bases with no gene match: 7. CDR3 residues: CASNRQGAAYNEQFF. As DNA, the CDR3 is TGTGCCAGCAACCGACAGGGGGCGGCTTACAATGAGCAGTTCTTC.

This chain connects TRBV27 to TRBJ2-7, with 13 nucleotides matching TRBD2. CDR3 length: 18 residues. CDR1 is MNHEY, CDR2 SMNVEV, per germline (reference sequence). Losses at the gene ends were 3 bases for V and 3 bases for J; bases not matched to a gene: 11. CDR3 coding DNA: TGTGCCAGCAGTTTCGTGACAGGGCGACTAGCGGGAGGCTACGAGCAGTACTTC. It codes for CASSFVTGRLAGGYEQYF.

V is TRBV10-1 and J is TRBJ2-3; a weak D match, TRBD2 (5 bases). This CDR3 is built from 13 residues. From germline, CDR1 is WNHNN and CDR2 SYGVQD (reference sequence). V was clipped by 5 bases and J by 5 bases, with 11 bases between them. CDR3 amino acids: CASSPGRGDTQYF. The CDR3 DNA reads TGCGCCAGCAGTCCTGGACGGGGAGATACGCAGTATTTT.

CDR3 coding DNA: TGTGCCAGCGTCTTCCTCAAGGGGTTGGTCAATGAGCAGTTCTTC. Translating it yields CASVFLKGLVNEQFF. The chain uses TRBV11-2 and TRBJ2-1; D is possibly TRBD1 (5 bases). The CDR3 covers 15 residues. Looked up from germline, CDR1 is SGHAT and CDR2 is FQNNGV. Trimming removed 8 bases from V and 6 bases from J, with 20 bases in between. Together with reference TRBV11-2 and TRBJ2-1, the CDR3 gives the full variable domain: EAGVAQSPRYKIIEKRQSVAFWCNPISGHATLYWYQQILGQGPKLLIQFQNNGVVDDSQLPKDRFSAERLKGVDSTLKIQPAKLEDSAVYLCASVFLKGLVNEQFFGPGTRLTVL.

The chain couples TRBV19 to TRBJ2-7; no reliable D call. The CDR3 totals 15 residues. Germline V gene lookup returns CDR1 LNHDA and CDR2 SQIVND (reference sequence). Trimming removed 1 base at V and 0 bases at J, with 10 bases between. The CDR3: CASSIGQEFSYEQYF. The CDR3 region has the DNA TGTGCCAGTAGTATAGGGCAAGAATTCTCCTACGAGCAGTACTTC.

In this sample, this clone turned up once. This chain links TRBV28 with TRBJ2-1; 7 positions match TRBD2. This CDR3 has 11 residues. V shed 6 bases and J 16 bases; nucleotides not matched to a gene: 9. The germline CDR1 and CDR2 sequences are MDHEN and SYDVKM. CDR3: CASSGGSREFF. CDR3 bases: TGTGCCAGCAGCGGCGGGAGCCGGGAATTCTTC.

The CDR3 region has the DNA TGTGCCAGTATAGGGGCATCTTTTAGCAATCAGCCCCAGCATTTT. Translation: CASIGASFSNQPQHF. This chain joins TRBV19 and TRBJ1-5; TRBD1 is a possible D gene (5 bases). Germline lookup yields CDR1 LNHDA and CDR2 SQIVND (reference sequence). Trimming cost V 7 bases and J 0 bases, with 13 bases left between them. The CDR3 has 15 amino acids.

The rearrangement joins TRBV18 to TRBJ2-5; D possibly corresponds to TRBD1 (5 bases). Germline V CDR1 and CDR2: KGHSH, LQKENI. CDR3 length equals 14 residues. V shed 0 bases and J shed 5 bases, with 10 bases lying between them. The CDR3 loop is CASSPPSGLETQYF. CDR3 DNA: TGTGCCAGCTCACCACCGTCAGGGCTGGAGACCCAGTACTTC.

The CDR3 DNA sequence: TGTGCCAGCAGCTTGGGCGTATCCGGGAGCACGGCTGATACGCAGTATTTT. Residues: CASSLGVSGSTADTQYF. The gene calls are TRBV5-6 and TRBJ2-3, with D possibly being TRBD2 (6 bases). Germline CDR1 SGHDT, CDR2 YYEEEE. The CDR3 has 17 amino acids. Trimming pared 0 bases from V and 6 bases from J, leaving 20 bases between.

The chain uses TRBV19 and TRBJ2-1, with D tentatively TRBD1 (6 bases). In germline, CDR1 is LNHDA, CDR2 SQIVND (reference sequence). This CDR3 region has 14 residues. Trimming took 5 bases from V and 9 from J, leaving 17 bases between them. The CDR3: CASSESLQGTEQFF. The CDR3 nucleotides are TGTGCCAGTAGTGAATCCTTACAGGGAACTGAGCAGTTCTTC.

The chain employs TRBV9 and TRBJ1-3; no firm D call. Germline loops: CDR1 SGDLS, CDR2 YYNGEE. This CDR3 is built from 15 residues. V was cut by 0 bases and J by 4 bases, with 11 bases left in between. DNA for the CDR3: TGTGCCAGCAGCGTAGATGTCAATCCCGGAAACACCATATATTTT. Translating gives CASSVDVNPGNTIYF.

This clone was recorded once. This rearrangement joins TRBV27 to TRBJ1-1; maybe TRBD1 (6 bases). CDR1 MNHEY and CDR2 SMNVEV come from the germline V gene (reference sequence). V gave up 3 bases and J gave up 4 bases, with 15 bases separating them. The length of the CDR3 is 15 residues. The CDR3 here is CASSLQSETGTEAFF. In DNA form, the CDR3 reads TGTGCCAGCAGTTTGCAAAGCGAGACAGGCACTGAAGCTTTCTTT.

In DNA form, the CDR3 reads TGTGCCAGCAGCTTACAGGGGTACTATGGCTACACCTTC. Protein sequence: CASSLQGYYGYTF. V is TRBV11-2 and J is TRBJ1-2; D perhaps matches TRBD1 (6 bases). The CDR3 totals 13 residues. Germline CDR1 and CDR2: SGHAT and FQNNGV. V was trimmed by 2 bases and J by 3 bases, leaving 7 bases between them.